This T cell receptor beta chain was sequenced for a study of blood T cell repertoires in COVID-19. Study background: Spain, Italy and the United States supplied samples that represented acute and convalescent COVID-19. T cells, B-cell-depleted T cells, or PBMCs provided the cDNA or gDNA that served as material.

This CDR3 is 15 amino acids long. In germline, CDR1 is MNHEY, CDR2 SVGAGI. V was pared by 1 base and J by 1 base, with 9 bases between. Original processing methods: For nucleated cells, counts were estimated from reference gene primer amplification. The assay was immunoSEQ multiplex PCR, and TCRdb's table has in-frame clones only and misses some. V, J and clone size are those of that table, while D and trimming were read from the DNA. The sample holds roughly 97,000 clones, roughly four fifths seen once. The J gene is TRBJ2-3, the V gene TRBV6-5; D is possibly TRBD1 (6 bases). This TCR came from a man in his sixties with acute or convalescent COVID-19. The source material was peripheral blood. DNA for the CDR3: TGTGCCAGCAGTTACTTCGGGACACGCACAGATACGCAGTATTTT. Translation gives CASSYFGTRTDTQYF.